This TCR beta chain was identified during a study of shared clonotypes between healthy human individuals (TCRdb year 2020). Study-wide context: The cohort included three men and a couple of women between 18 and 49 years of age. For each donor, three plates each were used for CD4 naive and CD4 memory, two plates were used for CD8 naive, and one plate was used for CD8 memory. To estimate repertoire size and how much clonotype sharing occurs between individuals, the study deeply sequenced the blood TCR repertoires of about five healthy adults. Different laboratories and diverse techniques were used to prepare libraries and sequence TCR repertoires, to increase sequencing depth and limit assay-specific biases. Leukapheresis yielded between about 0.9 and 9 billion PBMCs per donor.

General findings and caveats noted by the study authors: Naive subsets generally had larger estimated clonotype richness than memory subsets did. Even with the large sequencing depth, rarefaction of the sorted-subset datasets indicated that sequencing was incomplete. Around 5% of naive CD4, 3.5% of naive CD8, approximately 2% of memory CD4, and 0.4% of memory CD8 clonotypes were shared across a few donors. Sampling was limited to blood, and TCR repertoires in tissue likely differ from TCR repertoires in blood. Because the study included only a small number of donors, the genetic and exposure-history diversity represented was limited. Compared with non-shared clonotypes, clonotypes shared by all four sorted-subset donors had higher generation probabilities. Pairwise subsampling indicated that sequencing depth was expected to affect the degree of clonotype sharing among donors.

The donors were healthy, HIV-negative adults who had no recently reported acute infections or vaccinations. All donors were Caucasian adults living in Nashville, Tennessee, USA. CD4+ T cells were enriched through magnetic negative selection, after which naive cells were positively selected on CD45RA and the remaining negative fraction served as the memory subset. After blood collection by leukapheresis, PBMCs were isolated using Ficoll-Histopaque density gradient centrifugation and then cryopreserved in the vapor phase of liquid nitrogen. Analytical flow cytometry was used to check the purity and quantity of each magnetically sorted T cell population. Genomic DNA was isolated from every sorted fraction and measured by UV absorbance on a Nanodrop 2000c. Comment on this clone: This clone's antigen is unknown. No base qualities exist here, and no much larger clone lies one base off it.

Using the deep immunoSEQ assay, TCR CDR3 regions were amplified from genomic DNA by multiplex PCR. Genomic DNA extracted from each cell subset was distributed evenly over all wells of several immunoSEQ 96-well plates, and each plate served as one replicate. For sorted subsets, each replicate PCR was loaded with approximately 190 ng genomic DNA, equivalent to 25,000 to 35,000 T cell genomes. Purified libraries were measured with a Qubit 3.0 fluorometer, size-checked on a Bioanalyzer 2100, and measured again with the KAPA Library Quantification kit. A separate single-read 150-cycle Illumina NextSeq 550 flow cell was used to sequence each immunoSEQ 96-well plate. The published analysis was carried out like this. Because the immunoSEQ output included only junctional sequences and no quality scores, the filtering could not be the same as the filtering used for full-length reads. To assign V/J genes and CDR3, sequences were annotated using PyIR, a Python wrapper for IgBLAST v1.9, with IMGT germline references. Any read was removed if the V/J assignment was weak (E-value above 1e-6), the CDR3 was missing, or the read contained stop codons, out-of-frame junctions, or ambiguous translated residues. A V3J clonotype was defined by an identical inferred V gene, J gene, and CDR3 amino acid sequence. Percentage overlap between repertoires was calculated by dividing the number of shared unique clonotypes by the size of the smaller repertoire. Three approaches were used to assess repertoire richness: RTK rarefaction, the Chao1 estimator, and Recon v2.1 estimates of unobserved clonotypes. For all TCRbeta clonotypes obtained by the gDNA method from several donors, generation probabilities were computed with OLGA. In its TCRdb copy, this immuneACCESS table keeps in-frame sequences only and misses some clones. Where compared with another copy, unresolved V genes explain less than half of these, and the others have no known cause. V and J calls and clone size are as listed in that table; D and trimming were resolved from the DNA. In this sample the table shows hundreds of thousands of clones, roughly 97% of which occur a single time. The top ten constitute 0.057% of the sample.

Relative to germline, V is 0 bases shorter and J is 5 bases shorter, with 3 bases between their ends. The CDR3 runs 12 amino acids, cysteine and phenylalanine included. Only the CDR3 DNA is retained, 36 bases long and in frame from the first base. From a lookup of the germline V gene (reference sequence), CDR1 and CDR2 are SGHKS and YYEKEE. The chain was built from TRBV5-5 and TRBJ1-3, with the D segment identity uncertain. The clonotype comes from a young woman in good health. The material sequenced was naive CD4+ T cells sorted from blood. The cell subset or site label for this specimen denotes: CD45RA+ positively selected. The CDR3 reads CASSLARNTIYF. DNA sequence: TGTGCCAGCAGCTTGGCTCGAAACACCATATATTTT. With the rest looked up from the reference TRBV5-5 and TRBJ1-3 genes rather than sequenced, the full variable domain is DAGVTQSPTHLIKTRGQQVTLRCSPISGHKSVSWYQQVLGQGPQFIFQYYEKEERGRGNFPDRFSARQFPNYSSELNVNALLLGDSALYLCASSLARNTIYFGEGSWLTVV.